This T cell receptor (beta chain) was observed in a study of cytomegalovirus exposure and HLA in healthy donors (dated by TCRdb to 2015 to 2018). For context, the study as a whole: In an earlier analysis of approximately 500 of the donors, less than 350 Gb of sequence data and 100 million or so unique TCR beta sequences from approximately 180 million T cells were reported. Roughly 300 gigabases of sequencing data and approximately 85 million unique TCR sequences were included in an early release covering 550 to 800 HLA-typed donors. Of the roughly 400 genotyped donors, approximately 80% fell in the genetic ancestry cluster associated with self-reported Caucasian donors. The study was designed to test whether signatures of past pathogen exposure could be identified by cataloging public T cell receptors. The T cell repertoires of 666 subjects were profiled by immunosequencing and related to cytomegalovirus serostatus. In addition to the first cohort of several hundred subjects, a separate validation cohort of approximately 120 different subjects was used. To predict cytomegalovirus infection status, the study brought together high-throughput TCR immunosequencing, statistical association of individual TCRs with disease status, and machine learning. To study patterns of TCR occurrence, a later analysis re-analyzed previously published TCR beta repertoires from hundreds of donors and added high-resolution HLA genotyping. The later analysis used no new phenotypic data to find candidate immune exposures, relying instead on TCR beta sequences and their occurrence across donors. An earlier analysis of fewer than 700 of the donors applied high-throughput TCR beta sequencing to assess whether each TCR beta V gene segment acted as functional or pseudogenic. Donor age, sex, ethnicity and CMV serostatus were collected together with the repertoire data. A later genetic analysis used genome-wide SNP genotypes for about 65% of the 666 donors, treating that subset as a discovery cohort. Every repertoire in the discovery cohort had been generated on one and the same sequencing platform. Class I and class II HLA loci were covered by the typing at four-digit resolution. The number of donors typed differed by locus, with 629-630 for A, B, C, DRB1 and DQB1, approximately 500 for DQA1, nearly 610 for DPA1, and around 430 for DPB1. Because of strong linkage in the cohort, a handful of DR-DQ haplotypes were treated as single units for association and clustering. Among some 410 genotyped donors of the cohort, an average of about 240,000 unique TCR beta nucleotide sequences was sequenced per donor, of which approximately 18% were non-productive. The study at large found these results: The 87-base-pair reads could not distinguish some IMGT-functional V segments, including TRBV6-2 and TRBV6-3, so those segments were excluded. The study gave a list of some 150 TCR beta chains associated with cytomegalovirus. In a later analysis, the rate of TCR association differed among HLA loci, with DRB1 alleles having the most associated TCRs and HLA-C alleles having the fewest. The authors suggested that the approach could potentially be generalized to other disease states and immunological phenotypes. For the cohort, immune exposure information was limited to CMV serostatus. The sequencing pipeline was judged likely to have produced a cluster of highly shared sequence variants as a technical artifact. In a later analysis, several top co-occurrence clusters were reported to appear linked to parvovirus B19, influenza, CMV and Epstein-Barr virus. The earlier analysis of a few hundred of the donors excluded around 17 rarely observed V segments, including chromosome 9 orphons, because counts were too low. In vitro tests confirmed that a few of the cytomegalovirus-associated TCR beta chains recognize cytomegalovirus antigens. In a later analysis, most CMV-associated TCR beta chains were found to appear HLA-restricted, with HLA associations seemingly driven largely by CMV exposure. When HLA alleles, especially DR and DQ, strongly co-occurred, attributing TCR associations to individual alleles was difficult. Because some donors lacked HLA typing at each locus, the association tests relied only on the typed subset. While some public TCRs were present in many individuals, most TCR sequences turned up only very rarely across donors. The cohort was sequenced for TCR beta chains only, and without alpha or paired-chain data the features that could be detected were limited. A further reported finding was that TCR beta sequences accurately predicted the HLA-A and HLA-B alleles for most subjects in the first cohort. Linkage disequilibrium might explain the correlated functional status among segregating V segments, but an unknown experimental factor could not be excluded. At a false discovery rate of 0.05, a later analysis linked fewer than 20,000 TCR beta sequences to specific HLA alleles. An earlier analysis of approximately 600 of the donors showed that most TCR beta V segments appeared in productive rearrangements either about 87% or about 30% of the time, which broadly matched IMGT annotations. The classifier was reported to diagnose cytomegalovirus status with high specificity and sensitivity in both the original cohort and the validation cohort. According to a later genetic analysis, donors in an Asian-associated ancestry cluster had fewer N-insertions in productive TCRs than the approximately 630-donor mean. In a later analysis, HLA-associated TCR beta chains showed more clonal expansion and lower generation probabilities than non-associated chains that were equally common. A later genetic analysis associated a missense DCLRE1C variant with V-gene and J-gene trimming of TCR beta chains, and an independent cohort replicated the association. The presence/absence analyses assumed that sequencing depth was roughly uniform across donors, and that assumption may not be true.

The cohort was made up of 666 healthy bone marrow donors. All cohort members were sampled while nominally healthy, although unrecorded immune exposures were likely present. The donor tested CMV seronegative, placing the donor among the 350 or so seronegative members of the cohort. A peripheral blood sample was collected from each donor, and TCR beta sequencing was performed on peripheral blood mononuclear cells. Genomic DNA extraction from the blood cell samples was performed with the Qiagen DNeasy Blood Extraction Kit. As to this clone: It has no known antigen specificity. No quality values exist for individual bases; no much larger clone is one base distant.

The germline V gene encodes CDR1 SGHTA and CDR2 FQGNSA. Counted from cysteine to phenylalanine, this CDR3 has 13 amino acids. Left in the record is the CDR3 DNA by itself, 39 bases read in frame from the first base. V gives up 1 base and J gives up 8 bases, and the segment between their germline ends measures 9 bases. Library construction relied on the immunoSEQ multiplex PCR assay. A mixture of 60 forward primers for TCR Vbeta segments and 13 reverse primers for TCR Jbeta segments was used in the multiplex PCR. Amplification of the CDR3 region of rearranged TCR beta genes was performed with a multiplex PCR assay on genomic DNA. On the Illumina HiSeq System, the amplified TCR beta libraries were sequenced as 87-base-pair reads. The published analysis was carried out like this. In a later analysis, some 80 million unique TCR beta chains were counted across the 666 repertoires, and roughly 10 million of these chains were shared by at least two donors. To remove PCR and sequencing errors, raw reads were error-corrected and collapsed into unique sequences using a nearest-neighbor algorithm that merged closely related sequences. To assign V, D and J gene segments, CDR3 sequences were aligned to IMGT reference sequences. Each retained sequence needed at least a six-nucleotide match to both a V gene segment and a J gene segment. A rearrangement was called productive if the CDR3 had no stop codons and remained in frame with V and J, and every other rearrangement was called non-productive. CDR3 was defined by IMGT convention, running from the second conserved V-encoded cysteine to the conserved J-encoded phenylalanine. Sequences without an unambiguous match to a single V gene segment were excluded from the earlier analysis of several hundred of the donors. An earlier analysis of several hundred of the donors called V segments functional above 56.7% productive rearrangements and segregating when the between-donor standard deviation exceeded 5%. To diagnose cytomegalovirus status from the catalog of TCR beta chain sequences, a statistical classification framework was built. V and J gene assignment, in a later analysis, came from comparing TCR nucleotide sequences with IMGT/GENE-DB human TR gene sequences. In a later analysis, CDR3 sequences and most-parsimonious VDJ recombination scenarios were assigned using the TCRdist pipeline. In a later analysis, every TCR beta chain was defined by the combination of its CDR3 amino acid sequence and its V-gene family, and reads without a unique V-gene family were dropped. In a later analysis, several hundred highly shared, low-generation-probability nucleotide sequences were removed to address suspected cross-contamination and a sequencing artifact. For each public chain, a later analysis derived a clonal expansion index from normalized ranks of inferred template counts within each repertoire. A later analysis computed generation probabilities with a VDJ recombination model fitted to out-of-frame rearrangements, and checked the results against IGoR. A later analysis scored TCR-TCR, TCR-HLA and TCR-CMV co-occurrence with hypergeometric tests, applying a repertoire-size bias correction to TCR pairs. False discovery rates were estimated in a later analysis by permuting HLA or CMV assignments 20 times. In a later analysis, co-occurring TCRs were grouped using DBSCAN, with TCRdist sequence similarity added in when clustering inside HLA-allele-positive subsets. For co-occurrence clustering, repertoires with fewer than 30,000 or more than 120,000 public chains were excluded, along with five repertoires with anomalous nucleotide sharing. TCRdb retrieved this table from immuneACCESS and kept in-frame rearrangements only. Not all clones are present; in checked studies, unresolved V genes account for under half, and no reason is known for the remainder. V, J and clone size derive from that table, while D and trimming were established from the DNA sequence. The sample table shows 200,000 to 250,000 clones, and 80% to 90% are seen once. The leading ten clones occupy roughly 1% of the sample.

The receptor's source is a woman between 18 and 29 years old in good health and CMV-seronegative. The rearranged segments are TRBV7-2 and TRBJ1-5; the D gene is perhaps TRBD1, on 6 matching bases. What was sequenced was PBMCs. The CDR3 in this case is CASSLDPGEPQHF. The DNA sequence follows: TGTGCCAGCAGCTTAGATCCAGGGGAGCCCCAGCATTTT.